This T cell receptor beta chain was captured in a study of regulatory T cells in long-lasting Graves disease. Broader study findings: Thyroid tissue was not studied; only peripheral blood was. Persistent disease samples used TRBV28, TRBJ1-2 and TRBJ2-5 preferentially.

In its sample, this clonotype was seen many times. Its target is not known. With iRepertoire HTBI primers and Arm-PCR of CDR3 regions, TCR beta libraries were built. TCRdb recomputed calls from the multiplex PCR reads with MiXCR, one row per CDR3 protein. This table has about 460,000 distinct CDR3 sequences, around 15% appearing once. Time point: newly diagnosed GD, antithyroid drugs for less than 3 months. From PBMCs, RNA was extracted and then used to make the TCR library. V gave up 5 bases and J gave up 3 bases; unmatched junction bases: 6. The CDR3 sequence is 14 residues long. The V gene's germline CDR1 is KGHSH and CDR2 LQKENI. Separately, the same data were catalogued under a study of T cells in Graves' hyperthyroidism and ophthalmopathy.

The sample in question was peripheral blood mononuclear cells (PBMCs), obtained at new diagnosis, from a patient treated with antithyroid drugs. The chain is built from TRBV18 and TRBJ2-5, with 7 bases aligning to TRBD2. This clonotype was obtained from a woman in her 50s with Graves disease. The CDR3, as DNA: TGTGCCAGCTCAGGACCTAGCGGAAAAGAGACCCAGTACTTC. Its translation is CASSGPSGKETQYF.